This TCR beta chain originates from a study of cytomegalovirus exposure and HLA in healthy donors. General study points: Generally TCR sequences proved uncommon, though certain public TCRs appeared in numerous donors. The study listed roughly 160 cytomegalovirus-associated TCR beta chains. In vitro assays verified that a few CMV-associated chains recognized CMV antigens specifically.

Germline lookup yields CDR1 MGHRA and CDR2 YSYEKL. The CDR3 extends over 16 amino acids. Unmatched junction bases numbered 9, after V lost 1 base and J lost 5 bases. Profiled with immunoSEQ multiplex PCR; TCRdb holds only in-frame clones, not every one. The sample records approximately 240,000 clones, around 90% being singletons. With regard to this clone: Its antigen is not identified.

The source of this sequence is a woman aged 18-29 years in good health and CMV-seronegative. Sequenced input: PBMCs. This rearrangement joins TRBV4-1 to TRBJ2-7, with 9 bases that match TRBD2. The CDR3 bases are TGCGCCAGCAGCCAAGCCGGGACTAGCCCAGCCAACGAGCAGTACTTC. It is translated as CASSQAGTSPANEQYF.